What follows are 20 T cell receptor beta chains derived from one specimen sequenced in a study of shared clonotypes between healthy human individuals. Clones were sequenced by immunoSEQ multiplex PCR, and TCRdb holds only the in-frame ones, with some missing. This sample has about 1.4 million clones; roughly 96% occur once, and the top ten carry over 1%. Material: naive CD4+ T cells sorted from blood. The subset is: CD45RA+ positively selected. The receptors originated from a man under 40 in good health.

The V and J genes are TRBV29-1 and TRBJ2-1; 13 nucleotides line up with TRBD2. The V gene end was trimmed by 6 bases and the J gene end by 1 base; junction bases not matched to a gene: 12. Germline CDR1 is SQVTM and CDR2 is ANQGSEA. This CDR3 contains 18 residues. CDR3 amino acids: CSVGQLAGGQWSYNEQFF. CDR3 in DNA: TGCAGCGTAGGTCAACTAGCGGGAGGGCAGTGGTCCTACAATGAGCAGTTCTTC.

This chain uses TRBV5-1 with TRBJ2-7, with a possible D match to TRBD2 (5 bases). The germline gives CDR1 SGHRS, CDR2 YFSETQ. The CDR3 has 18 amino acids. With 0 bases removed from V and 0 bases from J, the gap between germline ends came to 19 bases. Written as DNA, the CDR3 is TGCGCCAGCAGCTTGGGCCCCTCTGGGAGCGAACTCTCCTACGAGCAGTACTTC. Translation gives CASSLGPSGSELSYEQYF. Full variable domain (outside the CDR3, taken from reference TRBV5-1 and TRBJ2-7): KAGVTQTPRYLIKTRGQQVTLSCSPISGHRSVSWYQQTPGQGLQFLFEYFSETQRNKGNFPGRFSGRQFSNSRSEMNVSTLELGDSALYLCASSLGPSGSELSYEQYFGPGTRLTVT.

The rearrangement links TRBV6-4 to TRBJ2-7; 9 bases are a match to TRBD1. The germline CDR1 and CDR2 sequences are MRHNA and SNTAGT. This CDR3 contains 16 residues. The J segment lost 5 bases and the V segment lost 4 bases, leaving 12 bases of the junction unmatched. The CDR3 bases are TGTGCCAGCAGTGTCCGCACCGGGACAGGGATCCACGAGCAGTACTTC. As protein: CASSVRTGTGIHEQYF.

The CDR3 loop is CATSRDRNRDNNQPQHF. The CDR3, as DNA: TGTGCCACCAGCAGAGACAGAAACCGGGACAACAATCAGCCCCAGCATTTT. The V gene is TRBV15, the J gene TRBJ1-5, with D tentatively TRBD1 (6 bases). This CDR3 has 17 amino acids. Looked up from germline, CDR1 is LNHNV and CDR2 is YYDKDF (reference sequence). V shed 0 bases and J shed 3 bases, with 15 bases lying between them.

The CDR3 nucleotides read TGTGCCAGTTCGACATCCCCAGAGGGCACTGAAGCTTTCTTT. Translating it yields CASSTSPEGTEAFF. The genes are TRBV6-6 and TRBJ1-1; D remains ambiguous. From germline, CDR1 is MNHNY and CDR2 SVGAGI (reference sequence). V was trimmed by 9 bases and J by 4 bases, leaving 18 bases between them. The CDR3 is 14 residues long.

The chain uses TRBV10-3 and TRBJ2-3; 8 bases map to TRBD2. With V trimmed by 0 bases and J by 1 base, 6 bases remained unmatched. Germline V gene sequence: CDR1 ENHRY, CDR2 SYGVKD. The CDR3 has 17 residues. CDR3 region: CAISESGSGKGTDTQYF. The CDR3 region has the DNA TGTGCCATCAGTGAGTCTGGTAGCGGGAAGGGCACAGATACGCAGTATTTT.

This chain links TRBV18 with TRBJ1-2; 10 bases fit TRBD1. V gave up 8 bases and J gave up 3 bases; unmatched junction bases: 6. This CDR3 region has 14 residues. CDR1 is KGHSH and CDR2 is LQKENI in the germline V gene. CDR3 nucleotides: TGTGCCAGCGCCGGGACAGGGGATTACTATGGCTACACCTTC. This sequence encodes CASAGTGDYYGYTF.

The CDR3 loop is CASSGDSNQPQHF. Here the CDR3 DNA reads TGTGCCAGCAGTGGAGATAGCAATCAGCCCCAGCATTTT. The chain couples TRBV28 to TRBJ1-5; D uncertain. The V gene's germline CDR1 is MDHEN and CDR2 SYDVKM. Trimming took 5 bases from V and 0 from J, leaving 5 bases between them. The CDR3 totals 13 residues.

The rearrangement joins TRBV29-1 to TRBJ1-2; TRBD1 agrees at 10 bases. Trimming removed 1 base from V and 7 bases from J; junction bases left unmatched: 12. The CDR3 consists of 16 residues. The V gene's germline CDR1 is SQVTM and CDR2 ANQGSEA. CDR3 coding DNA: TGCAGCGTTGAAGCAAGAGACAGGGGGCATTTAGGTGGCTACACCTTC. Residues: CSVEARDRGHLGGYTF.

This sequence joins TRBV9 and TRBJ2-1; 11 bases are shared with TRBD2. The CDR3 contains 15 residues. Trimming at V came to 3 bases and at J to 8 bases, leaving 7 bases not matched to a gene. Looked up from germline, CDR1 is SGDLS and CDR2 is YYNGEE. The CDR3 DNA reads TGTGCCAGCAGCGAGCTAGCGGGAGGTGGGGATGAGCAGTTCTTC. This gives the protein CASSELAGGGDEQFF. Based on the CDR3 plus reference TRBV9 and TRBJ2-1, the full variable domain is DSGVTQTPKHLITATGQRVTLRCSPRSGDLSVYWYQQSLDQGLQFLIQYYNGEERAKGNILERFSAQQFPDLHSELNLSSLELGDSALYFCASSELAGGGDEQFFGPGTRLTVL.

This chain joins TRBV2 and TRBJ2-7; TRBD1 might be the D (6 bases). Trimming removed 4 bases from V and 5 bases from J, with 6 bases in between. The germline CDR1 and CDR2 sequences are SNHLY and FYNNEI. CDR3 length equals 11 residues. CDR3 residues: CASSGTDEQYF. In nucleotides, the CDR3 is TGTGCCAGCAGTGGGACAGACGAGCAGTACTTC.

V and J are TRBV15 and TRBJ2-7; 8 nucleotides align to TRBD2. Germline V lookup: CDR1 LNHNV, CDR2 YYDKDF (reference sequence). V was clipped by 0 bases and J by 3 bases; unmatched bases: 4. This CDR3 has 15 residues. The chain's CDR3 is CATSRDPSGYYEQYF. DNA of the CDR3: TGTGCCACCAGCAGAGACCCTAGCGGGTACTACGAGCAGTACTTC.

The CDR3 loop reads CASSPPVSSGRANEQFF. DNA for the CDR3: TGTGCCAGCTCACCACCGGTGTCTAGCGGGAGGGCCAATGAGCAGTTCTTC. V and J are TRBV18 and TRBJ2-1; 12 bases are shared with TRBD2. The V gene's germline CDR1 is KGHSH and CDR2 LQKENI. The junction had 6 bases not matched to a gene; V was cut back by 0 bases and J by 6 bases. CDR3 length: 17 amino acids.

The rearrangement joins TRBV2 to TRBJ2-3; no clear D gene. CDR1 and CDR2 from the germline V gene are SNHLY and FYNNEI. CDR3 size: 15 residues. V lost 3 bases, J lost 0 bases, and 10 bases lay in between. The CDR3 reads CASSDTPLSTDTQYF. Here the CDR3 DNA reads TGTGCCAGCAGTGATACCCCCCTAAGCACAGATACGCAGTATTTT.

This chain joins TRBV7-2 and TRBJ1-5; 10 bases align to TRBD1. This CDR3 has 16 amino acids. Germline V gene data show CDR1 as SGHTA and CDR2 as FQGNSA. V was clipped by 1 base and J by 2 bases; unmatched bases: 2. In DNA, the CDR3 is TGTGCCAGCAGCTTAGTGGGGACAGGGGGCAATCAGCCCCAGCATTTT. It codes for CASSLVGTGGNQPQHF.

V gene TRBV18 combines with J gene TRBJ2-7, with 7 bases identical to TRBD1. This CDR3 has 15 residues. The germline CDR1 and CDR2 sequences are KGHSH and LQKENI. Unmatched junction bases numbered 8, after V lost 3 bases and J lost 3 bases. This CDR3 reads CASSPLYRDSYEQYF. For the CDR3, the DNA is TGTGCCAGCTCACCTCTATACCGGGACAGCTACGAGCAGTACTTC.

This clone was seen a single time. The CDR3 nucleotides read TGTGCCAGCAGCTTTGCAGATACGCAGTATTTT. Translating gives CASSFADTQYF. The chain carries TRBV5-6 and TRBJ2-3; no definite D call. Trimming took 2 bases from V and 4 from J, leaving 2 bases between them. CDR1 SGHDT and CDR2 YYEEEE come from the germline V gene. The CDR3 has 11 residues.

The V gene is TRBV7-9, the J gene TRBJ2-3; a possible D gene is TRBD2 (6 bases). Trimming took 6 bases from V and 3 from J, leaving 19 bases between them. This CDR3 spans 16 amino acids. Germline assignment: CDR1 SEHNR and CDR2 FQNEAQ (reference sequence). The CDR3 loop reads CASSRRRGLPTDTQYF. In DNA, the CDR3 is TGTGCCAGCAGTCGCAGGCGAGGACTACCTACAGATACGCAGTATTTT.

This sequence joins TRBV11-2 and TRBJ2-1; a possible D gene is TRBD2 (5 bases). The CDR3 covers 15 residues. Per germline, CDR1 SGHAT and CDR2 FQNNGV. V lost 5 bases and J lost 4, with 15 bases in between. CDR3 sequence: CASSAGRTRYNEQFF. The CDR3 DNA reads TGTGCCAGCAGCGCGGGTCGGACTCGATACAATGAGCAGTTCTTC. Filled out from reference TRBV11-2 and TRBJ2-1, the complete variable domain reads EAGVAQSPRYKIIEKRQSVAFWCNPISGHATLYWYQQILGQGPKLLIQFQNNGVVDDSQLPKDRFSAERLKGVDSTLKIQPAKLEDSAVYLCASSAGRTRYNEQFFGPGTRLTVL.

The gene calls are TRBV7-9 and TRBJ1-1, with D unresolved. The V gene lost 5 bases and the J gene lost 1 base, with 8 bases spanning the gap. CDR1 is SEHNR and CDR2 is FQNEAQ in the germline V gene (reference sequence). The CDR3 is 13 residues long. Here the CDR3 DNA reads TGTGCCAGCAGCCAACAGCCGAACACTGAAGCTTTCTTT. This codes for CASSQQPNTEAFF.